The T cell receptor beta chain described here comes from a study of blood T cell repertoires in COVID-19. This CDR3 is built from 14 residues. V trimming: 3 bases; J trimming: 6 bases; junction bases outside the gene matches: 3. Germline CDR1 reads LNHDA; CDR2 reads SQIVND (reference sequence). Original handling: Amplified reference gene primers provided the basis for estimating nucleated cell counts. TCRdb's copy holds only in-frame clones and misses some; the assay was immunoSEQ multiplex PCR. V, J and clone size derive from that table, while D and trimming were established from the DNA sequence. The repertoire holds roughly 260,000 clones, with roughly nine tenths as singletons.

The sequence was collected from a woman aged 45-59 years who had recovered from COVID-19. The sequencing sample was made of peripheral blood. The chain links TRBV19 to TRBJ2-5; 11 positions agree with TRBD2. CDR3 region: CASSISGGAKTQYF. The DNA for the CDR3 is TGTGCCAGTAGTATTAGCGGGGGGGCCAAGACCCAGTACTTC.